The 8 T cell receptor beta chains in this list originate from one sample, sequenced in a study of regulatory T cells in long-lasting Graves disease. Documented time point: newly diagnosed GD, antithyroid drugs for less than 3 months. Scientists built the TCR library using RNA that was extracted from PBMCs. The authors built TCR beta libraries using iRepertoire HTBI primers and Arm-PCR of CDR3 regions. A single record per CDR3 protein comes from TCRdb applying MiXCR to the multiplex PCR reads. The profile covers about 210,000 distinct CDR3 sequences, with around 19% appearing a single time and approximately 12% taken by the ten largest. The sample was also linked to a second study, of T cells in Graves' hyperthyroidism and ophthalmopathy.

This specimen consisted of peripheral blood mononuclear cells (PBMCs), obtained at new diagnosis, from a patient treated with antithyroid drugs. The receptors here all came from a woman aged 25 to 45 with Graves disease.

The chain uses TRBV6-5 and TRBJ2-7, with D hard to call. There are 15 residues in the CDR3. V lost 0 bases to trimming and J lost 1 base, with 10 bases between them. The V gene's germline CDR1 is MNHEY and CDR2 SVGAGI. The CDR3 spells CASSYSLPGSYEQYF. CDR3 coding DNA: TGTGCCAGCAGTTACTCGCTCCCCGGATCCTACGAGCAGTACTTC.

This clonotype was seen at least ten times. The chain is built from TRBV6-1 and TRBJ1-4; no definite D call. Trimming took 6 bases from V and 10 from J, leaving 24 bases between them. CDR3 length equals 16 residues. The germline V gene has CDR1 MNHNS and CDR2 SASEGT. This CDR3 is CASRSPPGLGAVKLFF. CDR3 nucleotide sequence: TGTGCCAGCAGAAGCCCTCCGGGCCTGGGAGCTGTAAAACTGTTTTTT.

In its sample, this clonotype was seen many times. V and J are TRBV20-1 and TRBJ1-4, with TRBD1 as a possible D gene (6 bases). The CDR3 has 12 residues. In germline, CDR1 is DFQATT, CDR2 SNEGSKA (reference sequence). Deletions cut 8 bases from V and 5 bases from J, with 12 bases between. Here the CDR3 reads CSSRGKNEKLFF. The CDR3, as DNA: TGCAGTTCCAGGGGAAAGAATGAAAAACTGTTTTTT.

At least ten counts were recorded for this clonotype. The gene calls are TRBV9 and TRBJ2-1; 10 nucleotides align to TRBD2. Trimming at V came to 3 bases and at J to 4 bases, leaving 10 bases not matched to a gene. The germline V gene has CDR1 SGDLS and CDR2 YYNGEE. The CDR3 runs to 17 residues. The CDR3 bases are TGTGCCAGCAGCGCAGGACTGGGTAGCGGGGGGTACAATGAGCAGTTCTTC. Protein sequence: CASSAGLGSGGYNEQFF.

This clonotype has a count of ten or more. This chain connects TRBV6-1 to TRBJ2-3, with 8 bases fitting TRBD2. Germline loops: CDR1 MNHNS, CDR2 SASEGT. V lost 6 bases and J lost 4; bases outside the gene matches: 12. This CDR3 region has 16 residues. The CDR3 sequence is CASSGFSGNGADTQYF. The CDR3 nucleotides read TGTGCCAGCAGCGGTTTTAGCGGGAATGGGGCAGATACGCAGTATTTT.

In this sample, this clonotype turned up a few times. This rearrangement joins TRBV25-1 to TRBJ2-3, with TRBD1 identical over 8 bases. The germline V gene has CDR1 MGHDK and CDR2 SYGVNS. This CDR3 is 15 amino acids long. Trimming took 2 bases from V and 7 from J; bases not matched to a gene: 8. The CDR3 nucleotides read TGTGCCAGCAGTGAAAGTTCAGGGGGCGCAAATACGCAGTATTTT. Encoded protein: CASSESSGGANTQYF. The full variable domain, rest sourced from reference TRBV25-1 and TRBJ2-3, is EADIYQTPRYLVIGTGKKITLECSQTMGHDKMYWYQQDPGMELHLIHYSYGVNSTEKGDLSSESTVSRIRTEHFPLTLESARPSHTSQYLCASSESSGGANTQYFGPGTRLTVL.

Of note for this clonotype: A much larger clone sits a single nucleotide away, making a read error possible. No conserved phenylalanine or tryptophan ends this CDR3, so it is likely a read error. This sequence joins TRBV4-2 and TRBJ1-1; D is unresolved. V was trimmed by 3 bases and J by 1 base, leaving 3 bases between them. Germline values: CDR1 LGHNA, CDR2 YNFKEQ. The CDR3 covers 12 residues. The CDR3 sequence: CASSHENTEAFS. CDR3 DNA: TGTGCCAGCAGCCACGAGAACACTGAAGCTTTCTCT.

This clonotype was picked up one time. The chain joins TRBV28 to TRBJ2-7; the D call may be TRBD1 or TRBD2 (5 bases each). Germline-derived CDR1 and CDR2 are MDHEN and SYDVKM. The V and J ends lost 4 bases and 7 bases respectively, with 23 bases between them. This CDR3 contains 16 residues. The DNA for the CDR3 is TGTGCCAGCAGTTCGCGTTGGACATTCGACTACGTGGAGCAGTACTTC. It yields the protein CASSSRWTFDYVEQYF.